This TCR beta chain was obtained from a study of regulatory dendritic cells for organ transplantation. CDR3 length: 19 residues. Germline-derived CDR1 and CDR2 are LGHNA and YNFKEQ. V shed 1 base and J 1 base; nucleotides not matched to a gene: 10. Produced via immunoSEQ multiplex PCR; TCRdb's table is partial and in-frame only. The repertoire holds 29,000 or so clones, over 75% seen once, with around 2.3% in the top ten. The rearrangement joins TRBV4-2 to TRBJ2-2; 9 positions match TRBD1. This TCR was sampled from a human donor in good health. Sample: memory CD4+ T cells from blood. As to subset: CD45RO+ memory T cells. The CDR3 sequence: CASSQALIQGAGNTGELFF. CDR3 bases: TGTGCCAGCAGCCAAGCCCTAATACAGGGGGCGGGGAACACCGGGGAGCTGTTTTTT.